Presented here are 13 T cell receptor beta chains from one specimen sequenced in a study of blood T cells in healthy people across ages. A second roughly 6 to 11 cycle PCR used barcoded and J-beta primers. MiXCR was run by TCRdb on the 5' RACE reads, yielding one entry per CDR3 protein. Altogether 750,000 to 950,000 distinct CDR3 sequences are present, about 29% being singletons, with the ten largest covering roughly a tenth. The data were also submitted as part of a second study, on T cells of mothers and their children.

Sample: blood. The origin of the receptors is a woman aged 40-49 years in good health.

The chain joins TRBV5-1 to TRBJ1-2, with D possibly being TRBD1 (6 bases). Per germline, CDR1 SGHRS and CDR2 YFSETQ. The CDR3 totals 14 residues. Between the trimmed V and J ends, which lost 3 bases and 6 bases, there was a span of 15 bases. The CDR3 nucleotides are TGCGCCAGCAGCTATGCAGGGGATCGGGATGGCTACACCTTC. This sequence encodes CASSYAGDRDGYTF.

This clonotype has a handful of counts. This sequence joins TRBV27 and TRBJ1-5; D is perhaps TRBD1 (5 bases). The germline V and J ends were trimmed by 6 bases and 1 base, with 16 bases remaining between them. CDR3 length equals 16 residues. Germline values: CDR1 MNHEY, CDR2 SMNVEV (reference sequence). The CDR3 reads CASSSRTPGSNQPQHF. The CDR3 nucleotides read TGTGCCAGCAGCTCACGGACACCTGGGAGCAATCAGCCCCAGCATTTT.

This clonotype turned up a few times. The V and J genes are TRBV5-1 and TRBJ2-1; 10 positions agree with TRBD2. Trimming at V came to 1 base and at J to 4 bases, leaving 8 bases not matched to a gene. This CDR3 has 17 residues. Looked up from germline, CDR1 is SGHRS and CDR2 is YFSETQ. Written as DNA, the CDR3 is TGCGCCAGCAGCTTGTTGTCTAGCGGGGGCCTTTACAATGAGCAGTTCTTC. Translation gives CASSLLSSGGLYNEQFF.

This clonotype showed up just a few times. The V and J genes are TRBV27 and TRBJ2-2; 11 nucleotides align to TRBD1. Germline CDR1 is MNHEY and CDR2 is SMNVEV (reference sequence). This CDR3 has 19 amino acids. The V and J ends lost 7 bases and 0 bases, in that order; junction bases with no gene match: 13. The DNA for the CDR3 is TGTGCCAGCATCGAACCGGGACAGGGGGGCAGAGCGAACACCGGGGAGCTGTTTTTT. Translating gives CASIEPGQGGRANTGELFF.

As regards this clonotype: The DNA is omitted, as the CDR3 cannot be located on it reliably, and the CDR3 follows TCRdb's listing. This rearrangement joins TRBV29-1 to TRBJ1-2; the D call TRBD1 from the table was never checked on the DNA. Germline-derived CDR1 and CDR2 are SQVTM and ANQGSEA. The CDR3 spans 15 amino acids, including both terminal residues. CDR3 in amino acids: CSVEEFGQGAYGFTF.

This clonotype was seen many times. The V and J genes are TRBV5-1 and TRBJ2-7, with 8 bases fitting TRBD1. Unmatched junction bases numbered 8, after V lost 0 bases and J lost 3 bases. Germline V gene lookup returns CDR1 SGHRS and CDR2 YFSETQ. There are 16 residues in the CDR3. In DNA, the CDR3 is TGCGCCAGCAGCTTGGCCATAGGGACAGGAGGCTACGAGCAGTACTTC. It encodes CASSLAIGTGGYEQYF. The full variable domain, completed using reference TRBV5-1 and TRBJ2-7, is KAGVTQTPRYLIKTRGQQVTLSCSPISGHRSVSWYQQTPGQGLQFLFEYFSETQRNKGNFPGRFSGRQFSNSRSEMNVSTLELGDSALYLCASSLAIGTGGYEQYFGPGTRLTVT.

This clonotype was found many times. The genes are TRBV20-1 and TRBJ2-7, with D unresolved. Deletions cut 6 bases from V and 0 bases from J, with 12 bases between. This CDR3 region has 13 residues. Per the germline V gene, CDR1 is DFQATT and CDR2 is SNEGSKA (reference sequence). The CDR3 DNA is TGCAGTGCGGACGGACGGAACTCCTACGAGCAGTACTTC. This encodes CSADGRNSYEQYF.

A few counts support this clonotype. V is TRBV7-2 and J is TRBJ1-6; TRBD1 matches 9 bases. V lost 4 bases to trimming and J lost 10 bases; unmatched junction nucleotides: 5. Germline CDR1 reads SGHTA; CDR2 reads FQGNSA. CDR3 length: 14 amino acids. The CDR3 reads CASSSGQGQSPLHF. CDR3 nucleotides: TGTGCCAGCAGCTCGGGACAGGGTCAGTCACCCCTCCACTTT. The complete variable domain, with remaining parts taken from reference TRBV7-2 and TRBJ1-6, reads GAGVSQSPSNKVTEKGKDVELRCDPISGHTALYWYRQSLGQGLEFLIYFQGNSAPDKSGLPSDRFSAERTGGSVSTLTIQRTQQEDSAVYLCASSSGQGQSPLHFGNGTRLTVT.

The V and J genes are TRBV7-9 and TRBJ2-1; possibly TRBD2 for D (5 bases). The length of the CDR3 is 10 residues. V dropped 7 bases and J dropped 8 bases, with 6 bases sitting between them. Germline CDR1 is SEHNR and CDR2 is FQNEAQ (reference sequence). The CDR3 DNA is TGTGCCAGCAACGGGGATGAGCAGTTCTTC. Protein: CASNGDEQFF.

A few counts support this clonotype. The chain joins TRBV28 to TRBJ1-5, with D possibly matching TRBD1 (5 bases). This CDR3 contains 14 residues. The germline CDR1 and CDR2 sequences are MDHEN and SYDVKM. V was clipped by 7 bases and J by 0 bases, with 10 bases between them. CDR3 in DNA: TGTGCCAGCAAGGGACGGAATAGCAATCAGCCCCAGCATTTT. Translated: CASKGRNSNQPQHF.

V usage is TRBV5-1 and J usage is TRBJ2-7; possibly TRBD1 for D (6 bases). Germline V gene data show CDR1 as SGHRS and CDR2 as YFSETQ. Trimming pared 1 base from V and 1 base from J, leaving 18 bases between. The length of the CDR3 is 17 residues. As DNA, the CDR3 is TGCGCCAGCAGCTTGTTCTATCGGGCAGGGGATTCCTACGAGCAGTACTTC. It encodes CASSLFYRAGDSYEQYF.

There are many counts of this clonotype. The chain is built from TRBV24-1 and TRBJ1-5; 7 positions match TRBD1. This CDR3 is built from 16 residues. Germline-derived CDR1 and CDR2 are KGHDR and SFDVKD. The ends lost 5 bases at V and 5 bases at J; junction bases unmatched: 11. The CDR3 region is CATSVHRGRGHQPQHF. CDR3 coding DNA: TGTGCCACCAGTGTGCACAGGGGCCGAGGTCATCAGCCCCAGCATTTT.

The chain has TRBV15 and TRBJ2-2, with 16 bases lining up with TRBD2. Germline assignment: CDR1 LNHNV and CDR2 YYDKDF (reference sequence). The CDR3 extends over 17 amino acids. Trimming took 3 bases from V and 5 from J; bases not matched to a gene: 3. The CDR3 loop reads CATSSQGLAGGTGELFF. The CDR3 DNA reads TGTGCCACCAGCAGTCAGGGACTAGCGGGAGGGACCGGGGAGCTGTTTTTT.